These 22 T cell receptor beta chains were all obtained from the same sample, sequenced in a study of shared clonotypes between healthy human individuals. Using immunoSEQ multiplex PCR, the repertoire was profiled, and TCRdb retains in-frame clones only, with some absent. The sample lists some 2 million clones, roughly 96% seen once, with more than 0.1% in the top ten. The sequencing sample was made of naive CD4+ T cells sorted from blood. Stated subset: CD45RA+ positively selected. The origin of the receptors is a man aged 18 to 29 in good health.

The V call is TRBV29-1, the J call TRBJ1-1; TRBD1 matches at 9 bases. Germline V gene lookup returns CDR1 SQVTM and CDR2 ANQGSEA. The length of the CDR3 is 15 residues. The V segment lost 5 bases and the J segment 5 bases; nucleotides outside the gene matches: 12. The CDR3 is CSVKTGTGFLTEAFF. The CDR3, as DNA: TGCAGCGTTAAAACCGGGACAGGGTTTTTAACTGAAGCTTTCTTT.

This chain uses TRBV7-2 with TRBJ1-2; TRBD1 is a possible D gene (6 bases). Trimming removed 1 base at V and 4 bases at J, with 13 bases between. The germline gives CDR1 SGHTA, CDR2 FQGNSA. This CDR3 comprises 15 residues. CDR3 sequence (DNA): TGTGCCAGCAGCTTAGTTGACAGGACGATCTATGGCTACACCTTC. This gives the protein CASSLVDRTIYGYTF.

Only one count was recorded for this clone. The CDR3 DNA reads TGTGCCAGCAGCCCCGACCTCTATGGCTACACCTTC. Protein: CASSPDLYGYTF. The chain couples TRBV7-2 to TRBJ1-2; D gene unclear. Germline V CDR1 and CDR2: SGHTA, FQGNSA. CDR3 length equals 12 residues. Trimming left V 5 bases short and J 4 bases short, with 8 bases between.

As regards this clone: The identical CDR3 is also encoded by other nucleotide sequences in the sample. The CDR3 DNA sequence: TGCAGTGCTTTTAATGAAAAACTGTTTTTT. Protein sequence: CSAFNEKLFF. This rearrangement joins TRBV20-1 to TRBJ1-4; D remains ambiguous. Germline loops: CDR1 DFQATT, CDR2 SNEGSKA (reference sequence). The length of the CDR3 is 10 residues. The V gene lost 5 bases and the J gene lost 4 bases, with 2 bases spanning the gap.

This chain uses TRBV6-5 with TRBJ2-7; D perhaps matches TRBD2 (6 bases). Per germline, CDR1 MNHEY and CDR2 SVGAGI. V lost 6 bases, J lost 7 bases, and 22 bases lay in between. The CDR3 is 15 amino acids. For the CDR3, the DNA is TGTGCCAGCAGCTATTCCGGACTAAAATCGGGAGAGCAGTACTTC. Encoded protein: CASSYSGLKSGEQYF.

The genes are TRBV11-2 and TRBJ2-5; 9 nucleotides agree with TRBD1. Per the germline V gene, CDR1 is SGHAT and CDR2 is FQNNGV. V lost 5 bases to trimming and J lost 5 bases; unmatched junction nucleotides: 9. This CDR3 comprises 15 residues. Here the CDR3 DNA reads TGTGCCAGCAGCCGCGGACAGGGGCTATACGAGACCCAGTACTTC. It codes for CASSRGQGLYETQYF.

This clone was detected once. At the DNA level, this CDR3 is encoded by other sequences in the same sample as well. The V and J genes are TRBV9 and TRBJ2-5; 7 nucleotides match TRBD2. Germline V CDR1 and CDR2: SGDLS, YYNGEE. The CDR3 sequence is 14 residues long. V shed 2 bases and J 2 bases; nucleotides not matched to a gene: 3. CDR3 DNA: TGTGCCAGCAGCGTTGGGGGGGAACAAGAGACCCAGTACTTC. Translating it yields CASSVGGEQETQYF.

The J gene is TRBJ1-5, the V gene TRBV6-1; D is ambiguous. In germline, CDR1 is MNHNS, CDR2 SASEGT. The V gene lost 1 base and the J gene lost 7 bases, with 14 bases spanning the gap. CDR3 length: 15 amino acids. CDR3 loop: CASSEVGRVEQPQHF. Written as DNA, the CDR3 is TGTGCCAGCAGTGAAGTAGGAAGGGTGGAACAGCCCCAGCATTTT.

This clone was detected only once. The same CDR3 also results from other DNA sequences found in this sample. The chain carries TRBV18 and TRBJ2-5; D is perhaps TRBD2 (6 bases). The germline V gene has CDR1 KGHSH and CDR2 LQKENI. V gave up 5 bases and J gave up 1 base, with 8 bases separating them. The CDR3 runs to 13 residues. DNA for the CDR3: TGTGCCAGCTCATCGGGACTCCAAGAGACCCAGTACTTC. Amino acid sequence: CASSSGLQETQYF.

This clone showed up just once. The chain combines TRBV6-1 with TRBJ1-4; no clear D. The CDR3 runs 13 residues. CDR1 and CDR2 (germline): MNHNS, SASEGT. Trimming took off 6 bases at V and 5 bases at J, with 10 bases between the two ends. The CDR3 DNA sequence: TGTGCCAGCAGGCTACTTGGCAATGAAAAACTGTTTTTT. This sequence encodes CASRLLGNEKLFF.

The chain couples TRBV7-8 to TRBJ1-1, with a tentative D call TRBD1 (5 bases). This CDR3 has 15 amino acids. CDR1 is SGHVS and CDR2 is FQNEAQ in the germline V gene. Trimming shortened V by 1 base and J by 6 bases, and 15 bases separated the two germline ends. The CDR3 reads CASSLDGRVSPEAFF. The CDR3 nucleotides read TGTGCCAGCAGCTTAGACGGCAGGGTGAGCCCTGAAGCTTTCTTT.

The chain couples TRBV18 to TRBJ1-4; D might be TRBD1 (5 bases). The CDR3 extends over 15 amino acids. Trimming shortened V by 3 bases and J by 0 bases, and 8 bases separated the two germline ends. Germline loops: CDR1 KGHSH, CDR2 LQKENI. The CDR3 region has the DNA TGTGCCAGCTCACCCCAGGGAACAACTAATGAAAAACTGTTTTTT. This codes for CASSPQGTTNEKLFF.

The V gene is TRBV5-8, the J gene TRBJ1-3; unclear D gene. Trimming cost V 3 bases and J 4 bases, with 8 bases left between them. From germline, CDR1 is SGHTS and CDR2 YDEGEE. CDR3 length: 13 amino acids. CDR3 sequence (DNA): TGTGCCAGCAGCTGGAGCGACGGAAACACCATATATTTT. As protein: CASSWSDGNTIYF.

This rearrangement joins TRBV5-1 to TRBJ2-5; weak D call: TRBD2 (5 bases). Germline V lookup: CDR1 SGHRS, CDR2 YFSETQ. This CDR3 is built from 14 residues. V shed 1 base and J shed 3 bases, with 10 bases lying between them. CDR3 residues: CASSLFGNEETQYF. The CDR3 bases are TGCGCCAGCAGCTTGTTCGGGAACGAAGAGACCCAGTACTTC.

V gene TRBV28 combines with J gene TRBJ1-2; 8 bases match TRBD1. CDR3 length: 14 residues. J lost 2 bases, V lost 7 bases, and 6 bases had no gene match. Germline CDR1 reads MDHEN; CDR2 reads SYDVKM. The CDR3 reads CASTVRDRNYGYTF. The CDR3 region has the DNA TGTGCCAGCACAGTCCGGGACAGGAACTATGGCTACACCTTC.

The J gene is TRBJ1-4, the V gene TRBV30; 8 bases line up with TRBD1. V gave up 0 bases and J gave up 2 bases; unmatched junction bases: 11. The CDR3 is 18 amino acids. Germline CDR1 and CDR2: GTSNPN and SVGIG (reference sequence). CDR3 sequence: CAWSVMSGGASTNEKLFF. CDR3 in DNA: TGTGCCTGGAGTGTAATGTCAGGGGGCGCCTCGACTAATGAAAAACTGTTTTTT.

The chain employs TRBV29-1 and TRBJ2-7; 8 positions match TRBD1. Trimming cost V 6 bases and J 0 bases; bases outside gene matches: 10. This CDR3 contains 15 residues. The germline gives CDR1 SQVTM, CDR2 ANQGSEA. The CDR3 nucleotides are TGCAGCGTGGGGAAAGCAGGGGGCAGCTCCTACGAGCAGTACTTC. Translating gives CSVGKAGGSSYEQYF.

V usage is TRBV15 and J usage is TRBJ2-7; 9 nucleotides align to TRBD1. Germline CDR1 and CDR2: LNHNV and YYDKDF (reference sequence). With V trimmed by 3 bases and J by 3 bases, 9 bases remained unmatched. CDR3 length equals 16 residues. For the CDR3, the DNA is TGTGCCACCAGCAGCTTCCGGGACAGGGTAAACTACGAGCAGTACTTC. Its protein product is CATSSFRDRVNYEQYF.

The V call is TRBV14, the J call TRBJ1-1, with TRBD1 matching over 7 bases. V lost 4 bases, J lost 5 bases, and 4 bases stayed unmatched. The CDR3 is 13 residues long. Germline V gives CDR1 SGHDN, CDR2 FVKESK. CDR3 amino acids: CASSLRGLTEAFF. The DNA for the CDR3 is TGTGCCAGCAGCCTAAGGGGGCTGACTGAAGCTTTCTTT.

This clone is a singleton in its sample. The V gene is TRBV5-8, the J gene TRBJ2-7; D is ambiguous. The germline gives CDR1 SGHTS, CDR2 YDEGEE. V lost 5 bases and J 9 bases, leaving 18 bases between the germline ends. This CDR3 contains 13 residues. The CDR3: CASSRHGPETQYF. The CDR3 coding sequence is TGTGCCAGCAGTCGCCATGGCCCCGAGACGCAGTACTTC.

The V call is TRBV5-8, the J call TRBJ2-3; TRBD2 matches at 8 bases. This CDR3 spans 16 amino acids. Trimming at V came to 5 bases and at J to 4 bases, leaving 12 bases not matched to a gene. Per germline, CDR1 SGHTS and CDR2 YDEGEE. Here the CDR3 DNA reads TGTGCCAGCAGGACTAGCGACTATCTTTGGGCAGATACGCAGTATTTT. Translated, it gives CASRTSDYLWADTQYF.

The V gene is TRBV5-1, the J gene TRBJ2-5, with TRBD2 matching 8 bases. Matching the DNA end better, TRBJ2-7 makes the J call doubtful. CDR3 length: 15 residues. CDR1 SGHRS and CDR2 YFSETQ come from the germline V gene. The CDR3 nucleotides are TGCGCCAGCAGCTTGGCTACTAGCGGTGCCTACGAGCAGTACTTC. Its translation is CASSLATSGAYEQYF.